The source of this T cell receptor beta chain is a study of metastatic and nonmetastatic thyroid tumors. Study summary: Patients with malignant and benign thyroid disease provided blood and tumor or nodule tissue, whose repertoires were compared.

This clone was found many times. Its antigen remains unidentified. The CDR3 is 15 amino acids. CDR1 is MNHNS and CDR2 is SASEGT in the germline V gene. Trimming removed 6 bases at V and 2 bases at J, with 17 bases between. Until they underwent thyroid surgery, no patient had received any treatment. Findings and limits, study-wide: Patients with malignant thyroid tumors reportedly had significantly higher TCR beta diversity than those with benign nodules, in blood and tumor.

Per the study methods: Variation in CDR3 across clinicopathological groups served as the basis for constructing a distant-metastasis classifier in papillary thyroid cancer. TCRdb re-called the PCR reads through MiXCR. TCRdb's processing, not the authors' own work, is the source of the V and J calls. The data hold roughly 35,000 clones, with roughly 15% observed a single time. V usage is TRBV6-1 and J usage is TRBJ2-7; no clear D. Source material: blood. The clonotype was recovered from a female donor with papillary thyroid cancer or a benign thyroid nodule (not recorded which). Some clones in this sample may be carry-over from other donors' samples. In DNA, the CDR3 is TGTGCCAGCAGCCCCAGTAGCCTGCCCCCCTACGAGCAGTACTTC. The encoded protein is CASSPSSLPPYEQYF.